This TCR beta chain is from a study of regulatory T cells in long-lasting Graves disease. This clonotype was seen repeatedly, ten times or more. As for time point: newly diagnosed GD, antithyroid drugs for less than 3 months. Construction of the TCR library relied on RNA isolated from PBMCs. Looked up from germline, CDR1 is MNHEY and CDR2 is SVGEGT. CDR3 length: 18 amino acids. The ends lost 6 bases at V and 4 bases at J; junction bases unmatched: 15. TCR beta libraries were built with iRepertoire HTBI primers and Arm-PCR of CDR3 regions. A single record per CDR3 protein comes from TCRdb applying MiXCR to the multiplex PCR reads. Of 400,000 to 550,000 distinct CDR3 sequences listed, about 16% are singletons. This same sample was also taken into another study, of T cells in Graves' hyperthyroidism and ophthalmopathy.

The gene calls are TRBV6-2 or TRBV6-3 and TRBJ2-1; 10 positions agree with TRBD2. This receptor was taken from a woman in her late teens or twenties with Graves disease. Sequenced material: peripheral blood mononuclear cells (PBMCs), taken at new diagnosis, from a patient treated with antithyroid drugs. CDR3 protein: CASRKITSGNLPYNEQFF. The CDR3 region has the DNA TGTGCCAGCAGGAAGATTACTAGCGGGAACCTTCCTTACAATGAGCAGTTCTTC.